This entry describes one TCR beta chain. This specimen comes from a study of blood T cell repertoires in COVID-19. About the study: There were acute and convalescent COVID-19 samples, and they came from the United States, Italy and Spain.

Per the original methods: Amplification from reference gene primers served as the basis for estimated nucleated cell counts. Assay used: immunoSEQ multiplex PCR; TCRdb lists only in-frame clones, some missing. The V and J calls and clone size come from that table; D and trimming were worked out from the DNA. The repertoire has around 200,000 clones, around 87% of them found once; the top ten carry around 0.63%. CDR1 SGDLS and CDR2 YYNGEE come from the germline V gene. CDR3 length: 16 residues. Unmatched junction bases numbered 4, after V lost 2 bases and J lost 1 base. This receptor was identified in a man aged 45-60 years with acute or convalescent COVID-19. The rearrangement links TRBV9 to TRBJ1-3; the match to TRBD1 covers 9 bases. The sample comprised peripheral blood. The CDR3 loop reads CASSVLGQGSGNTIYF. The DNA of the CDR3 is TGTGCCAGCAGCGTTCTGGGACAGGGATCTGGAAACACCATATATTTT. Combining the CDR3 with reference TRBV9 and TRBJ1-3 gives the whole variable domain DSGVTQTPKHLITATGQRVTLRCSPRSGDLSVYWYQQSLDQGLQFLIQYYNGEERAKGNILERFSAQQFPDLHSELNLSSLELGDSALYFCASSVLGQGSGNTIYFGEGSWLTVV.